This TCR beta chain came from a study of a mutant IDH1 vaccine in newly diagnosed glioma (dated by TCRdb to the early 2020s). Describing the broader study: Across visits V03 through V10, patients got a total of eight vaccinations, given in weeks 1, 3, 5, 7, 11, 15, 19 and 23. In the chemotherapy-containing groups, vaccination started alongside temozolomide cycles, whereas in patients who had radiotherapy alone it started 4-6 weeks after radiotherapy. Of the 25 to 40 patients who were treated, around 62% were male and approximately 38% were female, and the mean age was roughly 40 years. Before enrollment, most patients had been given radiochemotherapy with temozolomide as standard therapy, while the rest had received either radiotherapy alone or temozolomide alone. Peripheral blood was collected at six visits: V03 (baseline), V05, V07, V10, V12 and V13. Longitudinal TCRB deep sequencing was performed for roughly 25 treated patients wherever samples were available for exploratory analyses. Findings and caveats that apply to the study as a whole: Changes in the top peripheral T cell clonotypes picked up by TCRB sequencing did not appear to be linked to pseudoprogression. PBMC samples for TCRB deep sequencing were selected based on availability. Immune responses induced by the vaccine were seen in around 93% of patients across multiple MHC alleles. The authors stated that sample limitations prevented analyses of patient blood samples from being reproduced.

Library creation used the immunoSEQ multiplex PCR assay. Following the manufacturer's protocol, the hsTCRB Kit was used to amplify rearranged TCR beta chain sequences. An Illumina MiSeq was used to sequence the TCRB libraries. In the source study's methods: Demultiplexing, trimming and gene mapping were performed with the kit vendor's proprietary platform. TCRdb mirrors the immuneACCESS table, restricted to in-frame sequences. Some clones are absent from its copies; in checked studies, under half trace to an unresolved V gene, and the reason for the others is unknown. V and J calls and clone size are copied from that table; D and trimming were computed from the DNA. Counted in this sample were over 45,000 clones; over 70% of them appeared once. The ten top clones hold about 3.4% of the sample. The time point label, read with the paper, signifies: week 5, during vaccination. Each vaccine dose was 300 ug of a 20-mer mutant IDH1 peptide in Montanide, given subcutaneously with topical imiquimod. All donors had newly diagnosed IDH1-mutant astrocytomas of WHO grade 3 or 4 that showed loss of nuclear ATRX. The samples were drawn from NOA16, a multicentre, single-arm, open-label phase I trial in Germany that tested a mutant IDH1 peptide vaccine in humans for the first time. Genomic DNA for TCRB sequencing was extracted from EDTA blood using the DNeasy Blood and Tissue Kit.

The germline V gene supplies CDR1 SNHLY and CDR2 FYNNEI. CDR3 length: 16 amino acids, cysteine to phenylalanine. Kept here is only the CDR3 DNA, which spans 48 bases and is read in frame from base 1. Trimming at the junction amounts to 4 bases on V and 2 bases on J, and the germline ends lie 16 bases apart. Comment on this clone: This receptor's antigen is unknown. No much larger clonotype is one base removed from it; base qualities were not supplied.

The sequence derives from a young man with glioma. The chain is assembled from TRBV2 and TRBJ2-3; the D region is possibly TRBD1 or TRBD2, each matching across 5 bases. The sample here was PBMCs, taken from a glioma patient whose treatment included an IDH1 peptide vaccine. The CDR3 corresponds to CASSGGGLVLTDTQYF. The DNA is TGTGCCAGCAGTGGTGGGGGTTTAGTCCTCACAGATACGCAGTATTTT.